The clone carrying this TCR beta chain showed up just a few times. Patients aged 18 to 65 had newly diagnosed hyperthyroidism lasting under 2 months. This sample was included in a study of T cells in Graves' hyperthyroidism and ophthalmopathy. The germline V and J ends were trimmed by 4 bases and 4 bases, with 13 bases remaining between them. Germline V gene sequence: CDR1 KGHDR, CDR2 SFDVKD. The CDR3 runs 15 residues. Amplified TCR beta CDR3 regions came from RNA transcripts. The HTBI primer set drove a first-round RT-PCR of the TCR CDR3. TCRdb independently ran MiXCR on the multiplex PCR reads; one entry per CDR3 protein. This sample has roughly 740,000 distinct CDR3 sequences, with less than 20% found just once.

Sequencing was carried out using blood. The TCR was taken from a young man with Graves' hyperthyroidism. The chain combines TRBV24-1 with TRBJ2-1; D is uncertain. The CDR3 loop is CATSDSQSRYNEQFF. The CDR3 DNA reads as TGTGCCACCAGTGACTCCCAAAGCCGGTACAATGAGCAGTTCTTC.